This TCR beta chain was recovered during a study of blood T cells in healthy people across ages. V lost 1 base, J lost 1 base, and 11 bases lay in between. The CDR3 runs to 16 residues. Germline V gene data show CDR1 as SGHTA and CDR2 as FQGNSA. Primers used in a second PCR of roughly 7 to 11 cycles were a sample-barcoded 5' primer and a J-beta primer mix. TCRdb re-analysed the 5' RACE reads in MiXCR, keeping a single row per CDR3 protein. The sample carries hundreds of thousands of distinct CDR3 sequences, approximately 60% recorded once. The sequenced sample was blood. This clonotype originated in a man in his forties or fifties in good health. The rearrangement links TRBV7-2 to TRBJ1-5; D may be TRBD1 (5 bases). In nucleotides, the CDR3 is TGTGCCAGCAGCTTAGGGGCCGGGGCGAGCAATCAGCCCCAGCATTTT. As protein: CASSLGAGASNQPQHF.